What follows are 32 T cell receptor beta chains derived from one specimen sequenced in a study of T cell repertoires in cytomegalovirus infection. TCRdb re-called the reads through MiXCR, storing one row per CDR3 protein. The sample carries 350,000 to 450,000 distinct CDR3 sequences, around 18% recorded once. Sample: PBMCs. The source of these receptors is a human donor in good health (CMV status not recorded). Some clones in this sample may be carry-over from other donors' samples.

For this clonotype: Being one base from a much bigger clone, this may be a read error. As the CDR3 is not closed by the conserved phenylalanine or tryptophan, this likely results from a read error. The chain is built from TRBV7-2 and TRBJ1-6; 8 bases are shared with TRBD1. With V trimmed by 8 bases and J by 3 bases, 9 bases remained unmatched. CDR1 is SGHTA and CDR2 is FQGNSA in the germline V gene. The CDR3 length is 16 residues. In DNA form, the CDR3 reads TGTGCCAGCGTTGACGGGACAGGCTTCTATAATTCACCCCTCCACTAT. It yields the protein CASVDGTGFYNSPLHY.

This clonotype has more than one count but fewer than ten. CDR3 sequence reads: CASSSGGDEDTQYF. Here the CDR3 DNA reads TGTGCCAGCAGCTCTGGGGGCGACGAAGATACGCAGTATTTT. The chain combines TRBV7-9 with TRBJ2-3, with a tentative D call TRBD1 (6 bases). The CDR3 runs to 14 residues. The ends were cut back, 4 bases at V and 5 bases at J, with 13 bases in the middle. Germline CDR1 SEHNR, CDR2 FQNEAQ (reference sequence).

This chain uses TRBV2 with TRBJ2-3; the match to TRBD2 covers 10 bases. In germline, CDR1 is SNHLY, CDR2 FYNNEI. The V gene end was trimmed by 2 bases and the J gene end by 2 bases; junction bases not matched to a gene: 13. This CDR3 is 19 amino acids long. CDR3 DNA: TGTGCCAGCAGTGAAAATGGACTAGCGGAGGGGGTCGTCACAGATACGCAGTATTTT. Protein: CASSENGLAEGVVTDTQYF.

This clonotype was detected ten times or more. This chain links TRBV11-3 with TRBJ2-4; 8 bases match TRBD1. The CDR3 consists of 13 residues. The junction had 6 bases not matched to a gene; V was cut back by 6 bases and J by 8 bases. The germline gives CDR1 SGHNT, CDR2 YENEEA. CDR3 region: CASSPYRGDIQYF. The CDR3 DNA is TGTGCCAGCAGTCCTTACAGGGGGGACATTCAGTACTTC.

The rearrangement joins TRBV5-5 to TRBJ2-1; D tentatively fits TRBD1 or TRBD2 (6 bases each). The CDR3 is 15 residues long. The germline CDR1 and CDR2 sequences are SGHKS and YYEKEE (reference sequence). The V gene lost 4 bases and the J gene lost 13 bases, with 24 bases spanning the gap. The CDR3 DNA sequence: TGTGCCAGCAGCACCCATTACTTTGAAGGGGGGAGACAGTTCTTC. As protein: CASSTHYFEGGRQFF.

In its sample, this clonotype was seen many times. The V call is TRBV7-2, the J call TRBJ2-5, with TRBD1 matching over 7 bases. The CDR3 covers 15 residues. In germline, CDR1 is SGHTA, CDR2 FQGNSA. Germline trimming cut 6 bases from V and 0 bases from J; bases unmatched to any gene: 7. In DNA, the CDR3 is TGTGCCAGCAGTTCACAGGGGCAGCACCAAGAGACCCAGTACTTC. Translating gives CASSSQGQHQETQYF.

This clonotype has only a few counts. V gene TRBV6-2 or TRBV6-3 combines with J gene TRBJ2-5; 7 bases are shared with TRBD1. Trimming took 6 bases from V and 3 from J; bases not matched to a gene: 4. The length of the CDR3 is 13 residues. Germline V gene sequence: CDR1 MNHEY, CDR2 SVGEGT. CDR3 loop: CASSYGTEETQYF. Written as DNA, the CDR3 is TGTGCCAGCAGCTACGGGACAGAAGAGACCCAGTACTTC.

Only a few counts were recorded for this clonotype. This sequence joins TRBV5-6 and TRBJ2-7; maybe TRBD2 (6 bases). The germline V gene has CDR1 SGHDT and CDR2 YYEEEE. The CDR3 spans 14 residues. Trimming cost V 4 bases and J 5 bases, with 16 bases left between them. DNA for the CDR3: TGTGCCAGCAGCCCCGTGGAGGGGAGCAACGAGCAGTACTTC. It codes for CASSPVEGSNEQYF.

In this sample, this clonotype turned up a few times. The J gene is TRBJ1-6, the V gene TRBV7-9, with 11 bases aligning to TRBD1. The CDR3 runs to 16 residues. The J segment lost 10 bases and the V segment lost 5 bases, leaving 10 bases of the junction unmatched. CDR1 is SEHNR, CDR2 FQNEAQ, per germline (reference sequence). CDR3 region: CASSDTGTGGRSPLHF. CDR3 sequence (DNA): TGTGCCAGCAGCGACACCGGGACAGGGGGGAGATCACCCCTCCACTTT.

This clonotype was observed many times. The chain joins TRBV7-4 to TRBJ2-3; 10 bases fit TRBD1. The CDR3 is made up of 17 amino acids. CDR1 and CDR2 from the germline V gene are SGHVT and SQSDAQ. V lost 5 bases to trimming and J lost 1 base; unmatched junction nucleotides: 9. This CDR3 is CASSPPDRGWGTDTQYF. CDR3 nucleotides: TGTGCCAGCAGCCCTCCGGACAGGGGGTGGGGCACAGATACGCAGTATTTT.

This clonotype was counted many times. A read error may produce the germline difference seen at one junction end. This chain connects TRBV7-2 to TRBJ1-2; D perhaps matches TRBD1 (6 bases). This CDR3 has 13 amino acids. Germline CDR1 reads SGHTA; CDR2 reads FQGNSA. CDR3 loop: CASSSQPKGGLHF. DNA of the CDR3: TGTGCCAGCAGCTCACAACCAAAAGGGGGGCTGCACTTC.

The sample holds many counts of this clonotype. The chain employs TRBV7-2 and TRBJ1-2, with D unresolved. V was cut by 2 bases and J by 1 base, with 17 bases left in between. This CDR3 has 17 amino acids. Germline V gene lookup returns CDR1 SGHTA and CDR2 FQGNSA. The CDR3 loop is CASSLWFRSSDNYGYTF. The CDR3, as DNA: TGTGCCAGCAGCTTATGGTTCAGGTCGAGCGATAACTATGGCTACACCTTC.

This chain uses TRBV23-1 with TRBJ1-5; no definite D call. TRBV23-1 counts as an open reading frame of uncertain function. Trimming cost V 5 bases and J 4 bases, with 12 bases left between them. The CDR3 length is 14 residues. The CDR3 is CASSRPIDNQPQHF. CDR3 sequence (DNA): TGCGCCAGCAGTAGGCCTATTGATAATCAGCCCCAGCATTTT.

The chain recombines TRBV4-3 with TRBJ2-3; D might be TRBD2 (5 bases). The CDR3 consists of 15 residues. V lost 4 bases and J 0 bases, leaving 11 bases between the germline ends. Germline V gene lookup returns CDR1 LGHNA and CDR2 YSLEER. The CDR3 protein is CASSPRVTSTDTQYF. DNA of the CDR3: TGCGCCAGCAGCCCGCGGGTCACTAGCACAGATACGCAGTATTTT.

This clonotype showed up just a few times. The CDR3 DNA is TGCAGCGTTGAAGAAGGTGGTATCCACCAAGAGACCCAGTACTTC. Its protein product is CSVEEGGIHQETQYF. This sequence joins TRBV29-1 and TRBJ2-5; D is ambiguous. Germline V gene sequence: CDR1 SQVTM, CDR2 ANQGSEA. The CDR3 loop spans 15 amino acids. Trimming pared 0 bases from V and 0 bases from J, leaving 11 bases between. The full variable domain, in which reference TRBV29-1 and TRBJ2-5 provide the parts outside the CDR3, is SAVISQKPSRDICQRGTSLTIQCQVDSQVTMMFWYRQQPGQSLTLIATANQGSEATYESGFVIDKFPISRPNLTFSTLTVSNMSPEDSSIYLCSVEEGGIHQETQYFGPGTRLLVL.

This clonotype was counted at least ten times. The gene calls are TRBV5-6 and TRBJ2-3; TRBD2 matches at 12 bases. The CDR3 is 16 amino acids. The V gene's germline CDR1 is SGHDT and CDR2 YYEEEE. After removal of 2 bases from V and 5 bases from J, the junction contained 6 bases not matched to a gene. CDR3 amino acids: CASSFRLAGDQDTQYF. CDR3 DNA: TGTGCCAGCAGCTTTCGACTAGCGGGGGACCAAGATACGCAGTATTTT.

This chain connects TRBV18 to TRBJ2-3, with TRBD2 matching over 7 bases. Germline V lookup: CDR1 KGHSH, CDR2 LQKENI. After removal of 2 bases from V and 4 bases from J, the junction contained 0 bases not matched to a gene. The CDR3 covers 13 residues. CDR3 sequence reads: CASSPAGADTQYF. The CDR3 region has the DNA TGTGCCAGCTCACCAGCGGGAGCAGATACGCAGTATTTT.

V usage is TRBV10-3 and J usage is TRBJ2-1, with 7 bases matching TRBD2. J gave up 6 bases and V 6 bases, and 14 bases lay outside the gene matches. Germline V gene data show CDR1 as ENHRY and CDR2 as SYGVKD. The CDR3 is 16 residues long. CDR3 amino acids: CAISAYAGVLSNEQFF. Here the CDR3 DNA reads TGTGCCATCAGCGCTTATGCGGGGGTCCTCTCCAATGAGCAGTTCTTC.

This chain joins TRBV7-2 and TRBJ1-5; D is unresolved. This CDR3 region has 16 residues. The V end was cut by 2 bases, the J end by 0 bases, with 11 bases between. Per the germline V gene, CDR1 is SGHTA and CDR2 is FQGNSA. Here the CDR3 reads CASSLFASGSNQPQHF. CDR3 in DNA: TGTGCCAGCAGCTTATTCGCGTCGGGTAGCAATCAGCCCCAGCATTTT.

A remark on this clonotype: A much larger clone lies one base from this, so it may be a read error. The chain joins TRBV20-1 to TRBJ2-7; D gene unclear. The CDR3 spans 13 residues. The germline CDR1 and CDR2 sequences are DFQATT and SNEGSKA (reference sequence). DNA for the CDR3: TGCAGTAATTCCCGTACGAGCTCCTACAAGCAGTACTTC. Translating gives CSNSRTSSYKQYF.

V gene TRBV7-9 combines with J gene TRBJ2-7; the match to TRBD1 covers 8 bases. This CDR3 has 16 residues. Germline V gene data show CDR1 as SEHNR and CDR2 as FQNEAQ (reference sequence). V trimming: 6 bases; J trimming: 5 bases; junction bases outside the gene matches: 15. This CDR3 reads CASRSRGGQDGHEQYF. The CDR3 DNA reads as TGTGCCAGCAGAAGTAGAGGGGGACAGGATGGTCACGAGCAGTACTTC.

This clonotype has only a few counts. The chain recombines TRBV20-1 with TRBJ1-4, with TRBD1 matching 9 bases. Germline values: CDR1 DFQATT, CDR2 SNEGSKA (reference sequence). The CDR3 is 12 residues long. V was pared by 6 bases and J by 5 bases, with 1 base of the junction left unmatched. The CDR3 DNA follows: TGCAGTGCGGGACAGGGAAATGAAAAACTGTTTTTT. The encoded protein is CSAGQGNEKLFF.

This clonotype was seen a few times. CDR3 sequence reads: CASSEMGAIGYGYTF. CDR3 nucleotides: TGTGCCAGCAGTGAAATGGGGGCCATAGGCTATGGCTACACCTTC. The chain employs TRBV25-1 and TRBJ1-2; the D gene is possibly TRBD1 (6 bases). The CDR3 length is 15 residues. Trimming removed 2 bases at V and 4 bases at J, with 14 bases between. Germline V lookup: CDR1 MGHDK, CDR2 SYGVNS.

This clonotype was seen ten or more times. The gene calls are TRBV2 and TRBJ2-3; 7 bases align to TRBD1. Per germline, CDR1 SNHLY and CDR2 FYNNEI. The CDR3 runs 14 residues. Germline trimming cut 6 bases from V and 3 bases from J; bases unmatched to any gene: 6. This chain's CDR3 is CASSGTVSTDTQYF. The CDR3 DNA sequence: TGTGCCAGCAGCGGGACAGTTTCAACAGATACGCAGTATTTT.

This clonotype came up many times. This rearrangement joins TRBV7-2 to TRBJ1-3, with 7 positions matching TRBD1. Germline CDR1 SGHTA, CDR2 FQGNSA. CDR3 length: 16 residues. The V and J ends lost 4 bases and 4 bases, in that order; junction bases with no gene match: 10. CDR3 region: CASSSQTPGGGNTIYF. The CDR3 nucleotides read TGTGCCAGCAGCTCCCAAACCCCAGGGGGGGGAAACACCATATATTTT.

This clonotype has more than one count but fewer than ten. CDR3 amino acids: CATSRGDYSNQPQHF. In DNA, the CDR3 is TGTGCCACCAGCAGAGGCGATTATAGCAATCAGCCCCAGCATTTT. The chain uses TRBV15 and TRBJ1-5; D gene ambiguous. The CDR3 spans 15 residues. The V end was cut by 1 base, the J end by 0 bases, with 7 bases between. Germline V gene data show CDR1 as LNHNV and CDR2 as YYDKDF (reference sequence).

V is TRBV20-1 and J is TRBJ1-5; TRBD1 is a possible D gene (5 bases). The V gene's germline CDR1 is DFQATT and CDR2 SNEGSKA (reference sequence). The length of the CDR3 is 16 residues. Trimming cost V 1 base and J 2 bases, with 15 bases left between them. Written as DNA, the CDR3 is TGCAGTGCTAGAGCGCAGAGGGGTTCGGGCAATCAGCCCCAGCATTTT. Its translation is CSARAQRGSGNQPQHF.

This clonotype was detected ten times or more. The chain combines TRBV7-2 with TRBJ2-7; D remains unclear. The CDR3 extends over 11 amino acids. Trimming removed 6 bases from V and 7 bases from J, with 10 bases in between. CDR1 and CDR2 (germline): SGHTA, FQGNSA. The CDR3 is CASSPNLEQYF. The CDR3, as DNA: TGTGCCAGCAGTCCCAACCTAGAGCAGTACTTC.

The chain has TRBV20-1 and TRBJ2-2; D uncertain. There are 11 residues in the CDR3. V shed 5 bases and J shed 3 bases, with 4 bases lying between them. Per the germline V gene, CDR1 is DFQATT and CDR2 is SNEGSKA (reference sequence). The CDR3 spells CSASDTGELFF. CDR3 in DNA: TGCAGTGCTTCCGACACCGGGGAGCTGTTTTTT.

About this clonotype: Compared with germline, one end of the junction differs, possibly owing to a read error. The chain employs TRBV7-2 and TRBJ2-7; possible D gene TRBD1, 5 bases. Germline-derived CDR1 and CDR2 are SGHTA and FQGNSA. This CDR3 is 14 amino acids long. Here the CDR3 DNA reads TGTGCCAGCAGCTCCAAGACAGCAACATACGCGCAGTATTTC. Its protein product is CASSSKTATYAQYF. The complete variable domain, with remaining parts taken from reference TRBV7-2 and TRBJ2-7, reads GAGVSQSPSNKVTEKGKDVELRCDPISGHTALYWYRQSLGQGLEFLIYFQGNSAPDKSGLPSDRFSAERTGGSVSTLTIQRTQQEDSAVYLCASSSKTATYAQYFGPGTRLTVT.

This clonotype has ten or more counts. V and J are TRBV7-2 and TRBJ2-3, with 10 bases matching TRBD2. The ends lost 4 bases at V and 5 bases at J; junction bases unmatched: 12. The CDR3 runs 17 residues. Germline lookup yields CDR1 SGHTA and CDR2 FQGNSA. CDR3 DNA: TGTGCCAGCAGCTCAGCCAAAAGCGGGAGGGCTGGAGATACGCAGTATTTT. This gives the protein CASSSAKSGRAGDTQYF.

The sample holds a few counts of this clonotype. V and J are TRBV14 and TRBJ1-2, with a weak D call TRBD1 (6 bases). CDR1 SGHDN and CDR2 FVKESK come from the germline V gene. V was trimmed by 4 bases and J by 6 bases, leaving 21 bases between them. The CDR3 loop spans 16 amino acids. The CDR3 DNA reads TGTGCCAGCAGCCCCACCCCGACAGGAATTACCAATGGCTACACCTTC. It is translated as CASSPTPTGITNGYTF. The full variable domain, rest sourced from reference TRBV14 and TRBJ1-2, is EAGVTQFPSHSVIEKGQTVTLRCDPISGHDNLYWYRRVMGKEIKFLLHFVKESKQDESGMPNNRFLAERTGGTYSTLKVQPAELEDSGVYFCASSPTPTGITNGYTFGSGTRLTVV.